The 2 T cell receptor beta chains listed next were all sequenced from one sample in a study of shared clonotypes between healthy human individuals. The repertoire was sequenced with immunoSEQ multiplex PCR; TCRdb's copy has only in-frame clones and lacks some. The data hold hundreds of thousands of clones, with roughly 73% observed a single time. Sequenced sample: memory CD4+ T cells sorted from blood. Regarding subset: CD45RA-negative fraction. These receptors originate from a woman between 25 and 40 years old in good health.

The CDR3 reads CASQTSGSSYNEQFF. CDR3 sequence (DNA): TGCGCCAGCCAGACTAGCGGGAGCTCCTACAATGAGCAGTTCTTC. The chain recombines TRBV5-1 with TRBJ2-1, with TRBD2 matching over 12 bases. CDR3 length: 15 amino acids. The germline CDR1 and CDR2 sequences are SGHRS and YFSETQ. Trimming took 7 bases from V and 0 from J; bases not matched to a gene: 2.

The CDR3 loop reads CASSSGQSYEQYF. CDR3 nucleotide sequence: TGTGCCAGCAGCTCGGGACAGTCATACGAGCAGTACTTC. V is TRBV7-9 and J is TRBJ2-7; 7 bases align to TRBD1. J lost 4 bases, V lost 4 bases, and 4 bases had no gene match. Per germline, CDR1 SEHNR and CDR2 FQNEAQ (reference sequence). The CDR3 is 13 residues long.